This T cell receptor (beta chain) was documented in a study of neurological immune-mediated disorders. Study-wide points: In HTLV-1-associated myelopathy, TCR clonal expansion was greatest, whereas multiple sclerosis had the least, falling below healthy controls. When the repertoires were sorted by phylogenetic grouping, those of 18 of 34 multiple sclerosis patients ended up in one related-CDR3 cluster, a possible signature. The multiple sclerosis repertoire cluster had no association with any clinical or MRI feature.

TCRdb called the 5' RACE reads again in MiXCR, with one record for every CDR3 protein. Seen here are 65,000 to 75,000 distinct CDR3 sequences, roughly 4.9% observed once, and the top ten hold about 6%. Germline CDR1 and CDR2: SGHAT and FQNNGV. The ends were cut back, 10 bases at V and 1 base at J, with 18 bases in the middle. The CDR3 has 15 amino acids. There are a few counts of this clonotype. Antigen: not known. PBMCs stored at -80 C, numbering 2 million, were the origin of the unsorted libraries. This chain uses TRBV11-2 with TRBJ2-3; D perhaps matches TRBD1 (6 bases). The source material was PBMCs. This TCR came from a human donor with multiple sclerosis. The donor label of this sample is uncertain. The CDR3, as DNA: TGTGCCACCAATAACCCCAGGGGCGGCACAGATACGCAGTATTTT. It codes for CATNNPRGGTDTQYF.